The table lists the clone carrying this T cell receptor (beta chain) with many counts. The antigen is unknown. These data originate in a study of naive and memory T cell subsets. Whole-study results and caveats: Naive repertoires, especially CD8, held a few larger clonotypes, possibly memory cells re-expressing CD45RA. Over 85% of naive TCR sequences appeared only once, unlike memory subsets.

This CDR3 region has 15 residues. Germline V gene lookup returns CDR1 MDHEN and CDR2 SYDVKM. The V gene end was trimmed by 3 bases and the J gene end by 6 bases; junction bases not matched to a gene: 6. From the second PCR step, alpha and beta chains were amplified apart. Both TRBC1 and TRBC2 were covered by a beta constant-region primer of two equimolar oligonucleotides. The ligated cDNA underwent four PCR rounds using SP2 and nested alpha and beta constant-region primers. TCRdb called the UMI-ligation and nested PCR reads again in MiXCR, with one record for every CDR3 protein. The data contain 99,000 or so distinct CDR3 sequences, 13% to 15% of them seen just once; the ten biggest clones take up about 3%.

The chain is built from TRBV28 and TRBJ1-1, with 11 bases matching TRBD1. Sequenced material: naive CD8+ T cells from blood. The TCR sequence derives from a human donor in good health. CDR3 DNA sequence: TGTGCCAGCAGTTTTGGACAGGGGGCGACCGCTGAAGCTTTCTTT. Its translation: CASSFGQGATAEAFF.